Each of the 28 T cell receptor beta chains below was sequenced from the same sample in a study of T cell repertoires in cytomegalovirus infection. What these receptors recognize is not known. TCRdb independently ran MiXCR on the reads; one entry per CDR3 protein. The table includes under 120,000 distinct CDR3 sequences, roughly 41% detected once. The sequences come from CD8+ T cells from cultured PBMCs, collected from culture after CMV antigen stimulation. The receptors here all came from a human donor in good health (CMV status not recorded). Some clones in this sample may be carry-over from other donors' samples.

V gene TRBV12-3 or TRBV12-4 combines with J gene TRBJ1-1; a weak D match, TRBD1 (5 bases). This CDR3 is built from 14 residues. The V end was cut by 3 bases, the J end by 1 base, with 9 bases between. CDR3 sequence (DNA): TGTGCCAGCAGTTTTAGACAGCAGAACACTGAAGCTTTCTTT. Translating it yields CASSFRQQNTEAFF.

There are a few counts of this clonotype. The gene calls are TRBV28 and TRBJ2-7; D not resolved. The CDR3 is made up of 12 amino acids. Trimming pared 4 bases from V and 4 bases from J, leaving 8 bases between. Germline CDR1 MDHEN, CDR2 SYDVKM. The CDR3: CASSSPEYEQYF. The CDR3 DNA is TGTGCCAGCAGTTCGCCAGAATACGAGCAGTACTTC.

The rearrangement links TRBV7-8 to TRBJ2-1; D is tentatively TRBD1 or TRBD2 (5 bases each). V was pared by 9 bases and J by 2 bases, with 14 bases between. This CDR3 has 14 residues. CDR1 and CDR2 (germline): SGHVS, FQNEAQ. CDR3 nucleotide sequence: TGTGCCAGTACAGGTTTGGGAGCCTACAATGAGCAGTTCTTC. As protein: CASTGLGAYNEQFF.

This sequence joins TRBV20-1 and TRBJ2-7; 12 nucleotides align to TRBD2. The germline V gene has CDR1 DFQATT and CDR2 SNEGSKA (reference sequence). This CDR3 region has 14 residues. V shed 6 bases, J shed 4 bases, and the junction held 7 bases outside the gene matches. As DNA, the CDR3 is TGCAGTGCCGCGGCACTAGCGGGGGGTTACGAGCAGTACTTC. It is translated as CSAAALAGGYEQYF.

The gene calls are TRBV11-1 and TRBJ2-7, with 7 bases identical to TRBD1. Losses at the gene ends were 3 bases for V and 5 bases for J; bases not matched to a gene: 7. The CDR3 has 14 residues. CDR1 and CDR2 from the germline V gene are SGHAT and FQDESV (reference sequence). In DNA, the CDR3 is TGTGCCAGCAGCTTCGACAGGGCATGGAACGAGCAGTACTTC. It is translated as CASSFDRAWNEQYF.

This rearrangement joins TRBV7-9 to TRBJ1-1; TRBD1 might be the D (6 bases). V was shortened by 6 bases and J by 5 bases, with 13 bases between the two germline ends. This CDR3 comprises 13 residues. Germline CDR1 and CDR2: SEHNR and FQNEAQ (reference sequence). The CDR3 DNA sequence: TGTGCCAGCAGGGGGTTAAGGGGGACTGAAGCTTTCTTT. Amino acid sequence: CASRGLRGTEAFF.

The DNA for the CDR3 is TGTGCCAGCAGGGCCTCGGGACAAAAGCATGAAAAACTGTTTTTT. As protein: CASRASGQKHEKLFF. V and J are TRBV7-6 and TRBJ1-4, with a tentative D call TRBD1 (6 bases). Germline loops: CDR1 SGHVS, CDR2 FNYEAQ. The CDR3 loop spans 15 amino acids. V shed 6 bases and J shed 6 bases, with 17 bases lying between them.

The chain combines TRBV12-3 or TRBV12-4 with TRBJ1-3, with D unclear. The V gene lost 3 bases and the J gene lost 0 bases, with 12 bases spanning the gap. CDR3 size: 16 residues. This CDR3 reads CASSLARPSSGNTIYF. DNA of the CDR3: TGTGCCAGCAGTTTGGCCAGACCGAGCTCTGGAAACACCATATATTTT.

This clonotype is a singleton in its sample. J is TRBJ2-1 and V is TRBV29-1; D is uncertain. The V end lost 5 bases, the J end lost 7 bases, and 9 bases lay between the germline ends. The V gene's germline CDR1 is SQVTM and CDR2 ANQGSEA. This CDR3 has 11 amino acids. CDR3 residues: CSVSRNNEQFF. Written as DNA, the CDR3 is TGCAGCGTTAGCCGGAATAATGAGCAGTTCTTC.

The chain has TRBV28 and TRBJ2-5; D may correspond to TRBD1 or TRBD2 (5 bases each). CDR3 length: 15 amino acids. Germline CDR1 reads MDHEN; CDR2 reads SYDVKM. The V end was cut by 7 bases, the J end by 5 bases, with 20 bases between. The CDR3 sequence: CASTATLGVLETQYF. In DNA, the CDR3 is TGTGCCAGCACCGCGACGTTGGGGGTTTTGGAGACCCAGTACTTC.

The chain couples TRBV5-6 to TRBJ2-5; D is uncertain. The CDR3 sequence is 14 residues long. CDR1 is SGHDT and CDR2 is YYEEEE in the germline V gene. Trimming took off 0 bases at V and 4 bases at J, with 10 bases between the two ends. CDR3 DNA sequence: TGTGCCAGCAGCTTGGGTGCCACAAGAGAGACCCAGTACTTC. It codes for CASSLGATRETQYF.

The sample holds a few counts of this clonotype. V gene TRBV11-3 combines with J gene TRBJ2-5, with D perhaps TRBD2 (6 bases). The CDR3 spans 16 residues. V was cut by 4 bases and J by 3 bases, with 18 bases left in between. Germline V gives CDR1 SGHNT, CDR2 YENEEA. CDR3: CASSSARTGGKETQYF. CDR3 bases: TGTGCCAGCAGCTCGGCCAGGACCGGCGGGAAAGAGACCCAGTACTTC.

This clonotype was counted ten times or more. V gene TRBV13 combines with J gene TRBJ2-7, with D possibly being TRBD1 (6 bases). This CDR3 is 14 amino acids long. V lost 5 bases and J lost 0, with 11 bases in between. CDR1 and CDR2 from the germline V gene are PRHDT and FYEKMQ (reference sequence). The DNA of the CDR3 is TGTGCCAGCAGCCAGGACAGACGCTCCTACGAGCAGTACTTC. Its protein product is CASSQDRRSYEQYF.

This clonotype was observed many times. This chain uses TRBV28 with TRBJ2-3; TRBD1 is a possible D gene (6 bases). The CDR3 totals 12 residues. Trimming took 11 bases from V and 4 from J, leaving 13 bases between them. Germline V CDR1 and CDR2: MDHEN, SYDVKM. As DNA, the CDR3 is TGTGCCGTACACAGGGTTCCAGATACGCAGTATTTT. Amino acids: CAVHRVPDTQYF.

V and J are TRBV6-5 and TRBJ2-3, with 8 bases lining up with TRBD1. Germline CDR1 MNHEY, CDR2 SVGAGI. The CDR3 covers 16 residues. After removal of 6 bases from V and 0 bases from J, the junction contained 8 bases not matched to a gene. This chain's CDR3 is CASRSGGPPSTDTQYF. Written as DNA, the CDR3 is TGTGCCAGCAGATCAGGGGGCCCACCGAGCACAGATACGCAGTATTTT.

The J gene is TRBJ2-6, the V gene TRBV7-6; D call uncertain. V gave up 7 bases and J gave up 0 bases, with 13 bases separating them. The CDR3 runs to 16 residues. CDR1 and CDR2 from the germline V gene are SGHVS and FNYEAQ. The CDR3, as DNA: TGTGCCAGCACGATTTCCCAGATCTCTGGGGCCAACGTCCTGACTTTC. Translation gives CASTISQISGANVLTF.

This clonotype was seen at least ten times. The V and J genes are TRBV4-1 and TRBJ1-2, with D uncertain. The CDR3 totals 15 residues. Germline V gives CDR1 MGHRA, CDR2 YSYEKL. Trimming cost V 0 bases and J 4 bases, with 12 bases left between them. The chain's CDR3 is CASSQDPVNPYGYTF. The CDR3 coding sequence is TGCGCCAGCAGCCAAGATCCGGTGAACCCCTATGGCTACACCTTC.

V usage is TRBV13 and J usage is TRBJ1-1, with D unresolved. Trimming left V 0 bases short and J 6 bases short, with 8 bases between. The CDR3 length is 13 residues. Germline CDR1 and CDR2: PRHDT and FYEKMQ (reference sequence). The CDR3 DNA reads as TGTGCCAGCAGCTTAGGAAAGTCCGCTGAAGCTTTCTTT. This gives the protein CASSLGKSAEAFF.

This clonotype has a handful of counts. The rearrangement links TRBV7-8 to TRBJ1-1; 10 bases fit TRBD1. V lost 5 bases and J lost 0; bases outside the gene matches: 12. Germline CDR1 and CDR2: SGHVS and FQNEAQ. The CDR3 has 18 amino acids. The CDR3 DNA reads as TGTGCCAGCAGCACCGACCCAGGACAGGGGGTAATGAACACTGAAGCTTTCTTT. Translating gives CASSTDPGQGVMNTEAFF.

This clonotype was seen more than once but under ten times. V gene TRBV11-2 combines with J gene TRBJ2-7; tentative D call: TRBD1 (6 bases). V gave up 4 bases and J gave up 6 bases, with 16 bases separating them. This CDR3 region has 14 residues. Germline V gene lookup returns CDR1 SGHAT and CDR2 FQNNGV. As DNA, the CDR3 is TGTGCCAGCAGCTCTTCCAGGGGTTCCCCCGAGCAGTACTTC. It encodes CASSSSRGSPEQYF. The full variable domain, with the rest looked up from reference TRBV11-2 and TRBJ2-7, is EAGVAQSPRYKIIEKRQSVAFWCNPISGHATLYWYQQILGQGPKLLIQFQNNGVVDDSQLPKDRFSAERLKGVDSTLKIQPAKLEDSAVYLCASSSSRGSPEQYFGPGTRLTVT.

CDR3: CASTPTGEKLFF. CDR3 DNA sequence: TGTGCCAGCACCCCGACAGGCGAAAAACTGTTTTTT. V is TRBV19 and J is TRBJ1-4; possibly TRBD1 for D (6 bases). Germline loops: CDR1 LNHDA, CDR2 SQIVND (reference sequence). Trimming took off 9 bases at V and 8 bases at J, with 13 bases between the two ends. This CDR3 has 12 residues.

This clonotype has a handful of counts. The junction departs from germline at one end; a sequencing error may be responsible. The genes are TRBV7-3 and TRBJ2-7; 7 bases fit TRBD1. The CDR3 sequence is 13 residues long. Germline V lookup: CDR1 SGHTA, CDR2 FQGTGA. The CDR3 protein is CASSSGGYDEQYF. The CDR3 DNA sequence: TGTGCCAGCAGCTCAGGGGGATACGACGAGCAGTACTTT.

This chain joins TRBV7-9 and TRBJ2-3; 13 nucleotides align to TRBD2. Germline CDR1 and CDR2: SEHNR and FQNEAQ (reference sequence). The CDR3 is 22 amino acids. Trimming at V came to 6 bases and at J to 6 bases, leaving 27 bases not matched to a gene. CDR3 sequence reads: CASRITSGGVDQYAGFIDTQYF. Written as DNA, the CDR3 is TGTGCCAGCAGAATTACTAGCGGGGGGGTTGACCAATACGCGGGTTTCATCGATACGCAGTATTTT.

The chain couples TRBV7-8 to TRBJ2-3, with TRBD1 matching over 11 bases. The CDR3 length is 14 residues. Germline CDR1 SGHVS, CDR2 FQNEAQ. Trimming removed 5 bases from V and 5 bases from J; junction bases left unmatched: 3. For the CDR3, the DNA is TGTGCCAGCAGCCCGGGGACAGGGGGAGATACGCAGTATTTT. It specifies CASSPGTGGDTQYF. Variable domain in full (rest from reference TRBV7-8 and TRBJ2-3): GAGVSQSPRYKVAKRGQDVALRCDPISGHVSLFWYQQALGQGPEFLTYFQNEAQLDKSGLPSDRFFAERPEGSVSTLKIQRTQQEDSAVYLCASSPGTGGDTQYFGPGTRLTVL.

The gene calls are TRBV2 and TRBJ2-3; either TRBD1 or TRBD2 may fit D (5 bases each). Trimming took 7 bases from V and 7 from J, leaving 21 bases between them. Germline CDR1 reads SNHLY; CDR2 reads FYNNEI. The CDR3 totals 15 residues. CDR3 DNA sequence: TGTGCCAGCAACCAAGTGGGGGACCCCCTCCATACGCAGTATTTT. As protein: CASNQVGDPLHTQYF.

The chain has TRBV6-5 and TRBJ1-6; possible D gene TRBD1, 6 bases. The germline gives CDR1 MNHEY, CDR2 SVGAGI. This CDR3 has 14 residues. The V and J ends lost 10 bases and 5 bases respectively, with 15 bases between them. CDR3: CANGMTGDNSPLHF. The CDR3 nucleotides are TGTGCCAACGGTATGACAGGAGATAATTCACCCCTCCACTTT.

This clonotype was picked up one time. J is TRBJ2-5 and V is TRBV19; tentative D call: TRBD1 (5 bases). Per germline, CDR1 LNHDA and CDR2 SQIVND (reference sequence). The CDR3 spans 14 residues. The V end lost 7 bases, the J end lost 2 bases, and 14 bases lay between the germline ends. The CDR3 loop is CASKVGPVQETQYF. The CDR3 nucleotides are TGTGCCAGTAAAGTGGGGCCGGTGCAAGAGACCCAGTACTTC.

This clonotype was recorded a few times. The chain is built from TRBV28 and TRBJ2-7, with no clear D. The CDR3 loop spans 14 amino acids. V was shortened by 3 bases and J by 5 bases, with 14 bases between the two germline ends. Germline assignment: CDR1 MDHEN and CDR2 SYDVKM. The DNA for the CDR3 is TGTGCCAGCAGTTTGAAGGGCTTACACCACGAGCAGTACTTC. This gives the protein CASSLKGLHHEQYF.